One and the same sample provided the 2 T cell receptor beta chains below, sequenced in a study of spatial heterogeneity in lung cancer. TCRdb recomputed calls from the 5' RACE reads with MiXCR, one row per CDR3 protein. The table has around 30,000 distinct CDR3 sequences, around 8% seen once; the top ten hold 36%. Time point described: sample taken at primary tumor resection. Whole RNA was taken from tumor, nontumor lung or frozen PBMC; it was then sequenced unsorted. This material consisted of PBMCs, taken at surgery. These TCRs come from a female donor with early-stage non-small cell lung cancer.

The table lists this clonotype with a few counts. This rearrangement joins TRBV5-1 to TRBJ2-3, with 10 bases aligning to TRBD2. CDR3 size: 18 residues. Germline V lookup: CDR1 SGHRS, CDR2 YFSETQ. V lost 3 bases to trimming and J lost 5 bases; unmatched junction nucleotides: 15. As DNA, the CDR3 is TGCGCCAGCAGCTCGACTCCCGCCACTAGCGGGATAGGAGATACGCAGTATTTT. Amino acid sequence: CASSSTPATSGIGDTQYF.

By its share, this clonotype is medium-sized (0.01 to 0.1%). This chain connects TRBV27 to TRBJ2-1; a possible D gene is TRBD1 (5 bases). V lost 2 bases, J lost 9 bases, and 17 bases lay in between. Germline V gives CDR1 MNHEY, CDR2 SMNVEV (reference sequence). The CDR3 length is 15 residues. CDR3 bases: TGTGCCAGCAGTTTAACCCTCGCTCCTGGGGCTGAGCAGTTCTTC. As protein: CASSLTLAPGAEQFF.